Listed below are T cell receptor beta chains from one sample, sequenced in a study of CD8 T cells in Susac syndrome. TCRdb re-analysed the immunoSEQ multiplex PCR reads in MiXCR, keeping a single row per CDR3 protein. Here the sample spans under 200,000 distinct CDR3 sequences, approximately 95% being singletons. Sequencing was carried out using CD8+ T cells from PBMCs. Every receptor here comes from a human donor with multiple sclerosis. The CDR3 runs from the conserved cysteine through the conserved F or W. D genes are given only for firm matches. Expanded clones get a size class; other rows say once, few or many, or leave the size out.

-,TRBD2,TRBV3-1,TRBJ2-5,16,TGTGCCAGCAGCCAAGAGATAGCGGGGGCTGAAGAGACCCAGTACTTC,CASSQEIAGAEETQYF
-,-,TRBV29-1,TRBJ1-1,12,TGCAGCGTTGAGGGGGGGACCCCTGAAGCTTTCTTT,CSVEGGTPEAFF
-,TRBD2,TRBV30,TRBJ2-7,11,TGTGCCTGTGTGAACGGACTAGCGGTGTACTTC,CACVNGLAVYF
-,-,TRBV4-1,TRBJ2-5,13,TGCGCCAGCAGCCAAGGGATACAAGAGACCCAGTACTTC,CASSQGIQETQYF
-,-,TRBV28,TRBJ2-7,15,TGTGCCAGCAGCAGGCCGTCCAATCGTGCCTACGAGCAGTACTTC,CASSRPSNRAYEQYF
-,-,TRBV12-3/TRBV12-4,TRBJ1-5,13,TGTGCCAGCACATGGAGGGGGGATCAGCCCCAGCATTTT,CASTWRGDQPQHF
-,-,TRBV19,TRBJ2-1,13,TGTGCCAGTAGTTTTGGTACTTACAATGAGCAGTTCTTC,CASSFGTYNEQFF
-,TRBD1,TRBV9,TRBJ2-7,14,TGTGCCAGCAGCGTAGTCCCAGGGGGCTACGAGCAGTACTTC,CASSVVPGGYEQYF
-,TRBD2,TRBV29-1,TRBJ2-1,14,TGCAGCGTTCCTAGCGGGAGCACCTACAATGAGCAGTTCTTC,CSVPSGSTYNEQFF
-,-,TRBV25-1,TRBJ1-2,12,TGTGCCAGCCACTGGGTGAACTATGGCTACACCTTC,CASHWVNYGYTF
once,-,TRBV5-1,TRBJ2-1,14,TGCGCCAGCAGCCCATCAACAAGTGTGGATGAGCAGTTCTTC,CASSPSTSVDEQFF
-,-,TRBV12-5,TRBJ2-1,15,TGTGCTAGTGGTGCCGCCGGGACGCCTATGGATGAGCAGTTCTTC,CASGAAGTPMDEQFF
-,-,TRBV4-1,TRBJ2-3,14,TGCGCCAGCAGCCAGCAAACTACAGGGGATACGCAGTATTTT,CASSQQTTGDTQYF
-,-,TRBV15,TRBJ1-4,16,TGTGCCACCAGCAGAGATTCGTGGCACGCTAGTGAAAAACTGTTTTTT,CATSRDSWHASEKLFF
-,TRBD1,TRBV28,TRBJ2-5,15,TGTGCCAGCAGTCGAAGGGACAGAGAGCAAGAGACCCAGTACTTC,CASSRRDREQETQYF